The entry that follows covers one T cell receptor beta chain sequence. Other nucleotide sequences in the sample specify the same CDR3. The germline V gene has CDR1 SGDLS and CDR2 YYNGEE. Trimming shortened V by 2 bases and J by 0 bases, and 6 bases separated the two germline ends. CDR3 length: 14 residues. The data belong to a study of cytomegalovirus exposure and HLA in healthy donors. 13 Jbeta primers and 60 Vbeta primers were used for the PCR. Sequencing used immunoSEQ multiplex PCR; TCRdb keeps in-frame clones, though not all of them. In the table there are about 150,000 clones, 50% to 75% of which are singletons.

This receptor was taken from a woman aged 25 to 39 in good health and CMV-seropositive. The source material was PBMCs. The chain combines TRBV9 with TRBJ1-3, with a possible D match to TRBD1 (6 bases). As DNA, the CDR3 is TGTGCCAGCAGCGTCAGGGGCTCTGGAAACACCATATATTTT. Protein: CASSVRGSGNTIYF.